The clone carrying this T cell receptor beta chain was recorded many times. The record originates from a study of T cells in Graves' hyperthyroidism and ophthalmopathy. The CDR3 regions of TCR beta were amplified from RNA transcripts. The HTBI set primed first-round TCR CDR3 RT-PCR. A single record per CDR3 protein comes from TCRdb applying MiXCR to the multiplex PCR reads. The table includes approximately 690,000 distinct CDR3 sequences, roughly 15% detected once. The clonotype was recovered from a woman in her fifties or sixties with Graves' ophthalmopathy. Sequenced input: blood.

This chain's CDR3 is CASSPLRGAKDTEAFF. The CDR3 DNA reads as TGTGCCAGCTCACCTCTCAGGGGGGCGAAGGACACTGAAGCTTTCTTT. The chain has TRBV18 and TRBJ1-1; TRBD1 agrees at 7 bases. The CDR3 has 16 amino acids. V lost 3 bases to trimming and J lost 3 bases; unmatched junction nucleotides: 10. Germline CDR1 reads KGHSH; CDR2 reads LQKENI.